This TCR beta chain stems from a study of T-cell memory formation after mild COVID-19. With constant-segment primers, 5'RACE yielded cDNA libraries of TCR alpha and TCR beta that carried sample barcodes and UMIs. TCRdb re-analysed the 5' RACE reads in MiXCR, keeping a single row per CDR3 protein. The data contain more than 350,000 distinct CDR3 sequences, around 21% of them singletons. Study conclusions and caveats: Pre-infection memory carried some responding clones, suggesting that cross-reactive memory joined.

The germline CDR1 and CDR2 sequences are SGHTA and FQGTGA. This CDR3 comprises 15 residues. Germline trimming cut 6 bases from V and 7 bases from J; bases unmatched to any gene: 11. Points on this clonotype: Its specificity is unknown.

The receptor comes from an adult woman who had mild COVID-19 (a few samples of this study predate the infection). Cell type and time point are not known. The sequencing input was PBMCs or a T cell subset sorted from them (not recorded which). The chain couples TRBV7-3 to TRBJ2-1; 8 bases align to TRBD2. This chain's CDR3 is CASRSAGGWGNEQFF. CDR3 in DNA: TGTGCCAGCAGGTCGGCGGGAGGCTGGGGGAATGAGCAGTTCTTC.